The following is a TCR beta chain sequence with its context. Antigen unknown. Germline V gene data show CDR1 as MNHNS and CDR2 as SASEGT. CDR3 length equals 18 residues. The V gene end was trimmed by 2 bases and the J gene end by 5 bases; junction bases not matched to a gene: 17. This entry is derived from a study of graft-versus-host responses after intestinal transplantation. Study-level information: Anti-thymocyte globulin served as induction for all recipients, who then took tacrolimus and steroids for about 3 years. Study-wide points: Marrow from the recipient contained GvH clones, some of which had appeared first in ileum or blood. The study associated peak circulating GvH clone levels with early post-transplant HvG declines.

Assay used: immunoSEQ multiplex PCR; TCRdb lists only in-frame clones, some missing. Of about 110,000 clones listed, approximately 90% are singletons. Sequences were derived from unstimulated CD4+ T cells sorted from spleen or lymph node cells, sampled before transplant. The chain employs TRBV6-1 and TRBJ2-7, with TRBD2 matching over 8 bases. The TCR sequence derives from a human donor who was the organ donor for an intestinal transplant. The CDR3 here is CASSEFGRRGARVDEQYF. The CDR3 DNA reads as TGTGCCAGCAGTGAATTTGGCAGGCGGGGGGCCAGGGTCGACGAGCAGTACTTC.